This TCR beta chain comes out of a study of MAIT cells during Salmonella Paratyphi A infection listed by TCRdb under 2017. What the study reported, not specific to this receptor: MAIT TRBV usage was oligoclonal with a preference for TRBV20 and TRBV6, and infection appeared not to change this usage. More expansion or contraction among the top five MAIT clonotypes was shown in diagnosed volunteers than in healthy controls (about 0.5 versus 0.13), suggesting infection-driven repertoire reshaping. The availability of volunteer samples limited the sample sizes, but these sizes were considered adequate to detect differences between groups.

Library construction relied on 5' RACE. Two rounds of PCR with Phusion High-Fidelity polymerase amplified TCRbeta, with sample-specific barcodes added in the primers. Template-switch cDNA synthesis with SMARTScribe reverse transcriptase and a TRBC-specific primer was used to generate TCRbeta libraries. After barcoding, samples were pooled and then prepared using the NEBNext Ultra DNA Library Prep Kit for Illumina. Sequencing of libraries was performed on an Illumina MiSeq with the MiSeq reagent kit v2, 300 cycles. The study's own analysis went as follows. Reads were demultiplexed by barcode with Jemultiplexer and aligned with MiTCR using default parameters. VDJtools filtered out non-functional sequences; clonotypes were defined by amino acid sequence, with frequencies based on assigned sequence reads. Clonal space homeostasis binned clonotypes by frequency as over-represented (0.05-1), large, medium and small. Starting from the raw public reads, TCRdb applied fastp trimming at Q25, assembled clones with MiXCR and retained in-frame beta chains. Rows with a matching CDR3 protein are joined into one entry that keeps the most common DNA and genes. It is TCRdb's table, rather than the study itself, that gives the V and J calls and clone size. The sample table records about 500 distinct CDR3 sequences; 35% to 45% of these occur just once. Roughly two fifths of the sample is in the top ten clones.

The meaning of the sample's time point label: healthy control first sampling. MAIT cells were defined as Valpha7.2+ CD161+ T cells and were identified and sorted by flow cytometry. Healthy adult controls were laboratory volunteers or leukocyte cones from the national blood and transplant service. For RNA extraction, between 5,000 and 10,000 MAIT cells from each sample were sorted straight into RNAqueous-Micro lysis buffer. To check how stable the MAIT repertoire is, unchallenged healthy controls gave two samples spaced about 20 days apart. Lymphoprep gradient centrifugation was used to isolate peripheral blood mononuclear cells from both the blood samples and the leukocyte cones. Cell sorting used a BD FACSAria Fusion or BD FACSAria III sorter. Inclusive of the bounding cysteine and phenylalanine, the CDR3 is 16 residues long. The sequence is cut down to CDR3 DNA, 48 bases in frame from base 1. V is pruned by 5 bases and J by 3 bases, leaving 9 bases of the junction without a gene match. Looking up the germline V gene (reference sequence) yields CDR1 SEHNR and CDR2 FQNEAQ.

To note about this clonotype: Its recognized antigen is unknown. No quality values exist for individual bases; no much larger clone is one base distant.

Sequenced input: MAIT cells from blood. The source of this sequence is an adult in good health. The chain is encoded by TRBV7-9 joined to TRBJ2-1, with TRBD1 identical over 8 junction bases. At the DNA level, the sequence is TGTGCCAGCAGCGGATCCGGGACAGGCGACTACAATGAGCAGTTCTTC. It specifies CASSGSGTGDYNEQFF. Here the CDR3 is joined to the reference TRBV7-9 and TRBJ2-1 genes, and the full variable domain is: DTGVSQNPRHKITKRGQNVTFRCDPISEHNRLYWYRQTLGQGPEFLTYFQNEAQLEKSRLLSDRFSAERPKGSFSTLEIQRTEQGDSAMYLCASSGSGTGDYNEQFFGPGTRLTVL.